Each of the 19 T cell receptor beta chains below was sequenced from the same sample in a study of blood T cells in healthy people across ages (dated by TCRdb to between 2014 and 2017). Library creation used 5' RACE. Sequenced using an Illumina HiSeq 2500. A second PCR of roughly 6 to 12 cycles was run with a J-beta primer mix and a sample-barcoded 5' primer. In TCRdb, the public reads were trimmed at Q25 with fastp and aligned with MiXCR, with productive beta chains retained. Rows are unified per CDR3 protein, each entry keeping the most common DNA and genes. The table for this sample lists roughly 2 million distinct CDR3 sequences; just under 50% of them were counted only once. Around 2.1% of the sample goes to the ten largest clones. The sequenced sample was blood. The receptor source for this set is a woman between 40 and 50 years old in good health.

This clonotype was observed a few times. The rearrangement joins TRBV20-1 to TRBJ2-5; D is perhaps TRBD1 (5 bases). With 1 base removed from V and 5 bases from J, the gap between germline ends came to 17 bases. Germline V gene data show CDR1 as DFQATT and CDR2 as SNEGSKA (reference sequence). CDR3 size: 15 residues. CDR3 in amino acids: CSARVAGRIDETQYF. The CDR3 DNA reads as TGCAGTGCTAGAGTGGCAGGGCGAATAGATGAGACCCAGTACTTC.

CDR3 residues: CASSWGGNSNYGYTF. The CDR3 DNA is TGTGCCAGCAGTTGGGGGGGGAACTCTAACTATGGCTACACCTTC. The V and J genes are TRBV6-5 and TRBJ1-2; D may be TRBD1 (5 bases). The CDR3 spans 15 residues. CDR1 MNHEY and CDR2 SVGAGI come from the germline V gene. V was pared by 4 bases and J by 0 bases, with 12 bases between.

The V call is TRBV6-2 or TRBV6-3, the J call TRBJ2-7; 8 positions agree with TRBD1. Germline assignment: CDR1 MNHEY and CDR2 SVGEGT. This CDR3 is built from 15 residues. Unmatched junction bases numbered 15, after V lost 7 bases and J lost 7 bases. CDR3 residues: CASTLTQGGKNEQYF. The CDR3, as DNA: TGTGCCAGCACCCTAACACAGGGGGGTAAAAATGAGCAGTACTTC.

The chain has TRBV18 and TRBJ2-4; 7 bases match TRBD1. The J call may not be correct, given that the DNA end is closer to TRBJ2-5. CDR3 size: 16 residues. CDR1 is KGHSH and CDR2 is LQKENI in the germline V gene. CDR3 sequence: CASSPPIQGGKETQYF. In DNA, the CDR3 is TGTGCCAGCTCACCACCAATTCAAGGGGGCAAAGAGACCCAGTACTTC.

V gene TRBV20-1 combines with J gene TRBJ1-2; weak D call: TRBD1 (5 bases). This CDR3 has 16 amino acids. CDR1 DFQATT and CDR2 SNEGSKA come from the germline V gene (reference sequence). V was trimmed by 1 base and J by 4 bases, leaving 19 bases between them. As DNA, the CDR3 is TGCAGTGCTAGAGGCAGGGTCGGGGTCGGATTCTATGGCTACACCTTC. Its translation is CSARGRVGVGFYGYTF.

The chain couples TRBV5-1 to TRBJ2-3, with D unclear. V lost 1 base and J lost 2, with 11 bases in between. Germline-derived CDR1 and CDR2 are SGHRS and YFSETQ. The CDR3 length is 15 residues. This CDR3 reads CASSLYTSNTDTQYF. CDR3 nucleotides: TGCGCCAGCAGCTTGTATACATCAAACACAGATACGCAGTATTTT. The whole variable domain, remainder taken from reference TRBV5-1 and TRBJ2-3, is KAGVTQTPRYLIKTRGQQVTLSCSPISGHRSVSWYQQTPGQGLQFLFEYFSETQRNKGNFPGRFSGRQFSNSRSEMNVSTLELGDSALYLCASSLYTSNTDTQYFGPGTRLTVL.

Notes on this clonotype: The junction and the germline gene differ at one end; a read error may be behind it. The chain has TRBV18 and TRBJ1-2; weak D call: TRBD1 (5 bases). Germline V CDR1 and CDR2: KGHSH, LQKENI. The CDR3 is made up of 14 amino acids. The CDR3 region is CARSLQQADYGYTF. The CDR3 bases are TGCGCCAGATCACTTCAACAGGCTGACTATGGCTACACCTTC.

The chain has TRBV2 and TRBJ2-5, with D uncertain. CDR3 size: 10 residues. Looked up from germline, CDR1 is SNHLY and CDR2 is FYNNEI. Trimming took 8 bases from V and 5 from J, leaving 6 bases between them. The CDR3 reads CASGVETQYF. CDR3 DNA sequence: TGTGCCAGCGGGGTGGAGACCCAGTACTTC.

This chain uses TRBV11-3 with TRBJ2-1; the D call may be TRBD1 or TRBD2 (6 bases each). Germline-derived CDR1 and CDR2 are SGHNT and YENEEA. V was shortened by 6 bases and J by 0 bases, with 9 bases between the two germline ends. The CDR3 has 14 amino acids. CDR3 DNA sequence: TGTGCCAGCAGTCCGGGGGCCTCCTACAATGAGCAGTTCTTC. As protein: CASSPGASYNEQFF.

V is TRBV7-2 and J is TRBJ2-1; D unresolved. The CDR3 totals 15 residues. Germline CDR1 SGHTA, CDR2 FQGNSA. The ends were cut back, 5 bases at V and 6 bases at J, with 17 bases in the middle. Written as DNA, the CDR3 is TGTGCCAGCAGCCCCGGACGGGCCCGTGGCAATGAGCAGTTCTTC. It is translated as CASSPGRARGNEQFF.

There are a few counts of this clonotype. The chain joins TRBV7-2 to TRBJ2-1; maybe TRBD1 (6 bases). The germline V gene has CDR1 SGHTA and CDR2 FQGNSA. Trimming stripped 4 bases from V and 6 bases from J, with 28 bases between. The CDR3 loop spans 19 amino acids. The CDR3 sequence is CASSSKPGPGQHFGNEQFF. The DNA of the CDR3 is TGTGCCAGCAGCTCAAAACCGGGGCCGGGACAACATTTTGGCAATGAGCAGTTCTTC.

This clonotype was found a few times. The chain couples TRBV9 to TRBJ2-4, with a tentative D call TRBD1 (5 bases). V shed 3 bases and J shed 3 bases, with 13 bases lying between them. The CDR3 loop spans 15 amino acids. CDR1 SGDLS and CDR2 YYNGEE come from the germline V gene. The DNA for the CDR3 is TGTGCCAGCAGCGAAGACCAGGGAATCAAAAACATTCAGTACTTC. Encoded protein: CASSEDQGIKNIQYF.

A word on this clonotype: An end of the junction differs from the germline gene, which may be a read error. The V call is TRBV6-1, the J call TRBJ2-1; weak D call: TRBD2 (5 bases). CDR1 MNHNS and CDR2 SASEGT come from the germline V gene. The CDR3 runs 13 residues. CDR3 sequence: CASSEGVTGYTFF. Written as DNA, the CDR3 is TGTGCCAGTAGTGAAGGAGTCACGGGGTATACGTTCTTC.

This clonotype was seen at least ten times. This chain connects TRBV29-1 to TRBJ1-5; D is possibly TRBD1 (6 bases). V lost 4 bases, J lost 6 bases, and 13 bases lay in between. The CDR3 has 13 amino acids. The V gene's germline CDR1 is SQVTM and CDR2 ANQGSEA. CDR3: CSVGGGVSQPQHF. In nucleotides, the CDR3 is TGCAGCGTTGGAGGGGGGGTGAGTCAGCCCCAGCATTTT.

The V call is TRBV7-2, the J call TRBJ2-3, with 8 bases fitting TRBD1. Germline V CDR1 and CDR2: SGHTA, FQGNSA. After removal of 4 bases from V and 1 base from J, the junction contained 4 bases not matched to a gene. The CDR3 runs 15 residues. CDR3 coding DNA: TGTGCCAGCAGCTACACAGGGGGTGGCACAGATACGCAGTATTTT. It is translated as CASSYTGGGTDTQYF.

This chain links TRBV6-2 or TRBV6-3 with TRBJ2-5; 7 bases align to TRBD1. Germline trimming cut 5 bases from V and 9 bases from J; bases unmatched to any gene: 15. CDR1 MNHEY and CDR2 SVGEGT come from the germline V gene. The CDR3 totals 15 residues. CDR3 in DNA: TGTGCCAGCAGTAGGACAGGTTGGGGAAAGGGGGCCCAGTACTTC. It codes for CASSRTGWGKGAQYF.

The chain joins TRBV12-3 or TRBV12-4 to TRBJ2-5, with a weak D call TRBD2 (5 bases). The V and J ends lost 3 bases and 0 bases respectively, with 14 bases between them. The CDR3 consists of 16 residues. CDR3 sequence: CASSFGLSGYQETQYF. CDR3 sequence (DNA): TGTGCCAGCAGTTTCGGACTGTCCGGGTACCAAGAGACCCAGTACTTC.

The chain uses TRBV7-9 and TRBJ2-7, with a weak D call TRBD1 (5 bases). There are 15 residues in the CDR3. V dropped 5 bases and J dropped 0 bases, with 14 bases sitting between them. Germline values: CDR1 SEHNR, CDR2 FQNEAQ (reference sequence). CDR3 in DNA: TGTGCCAGCAGCGGAACAGGACACCTCTCCTACGAGCAGTACTTC. Its translation: CASSGTGHLSYEQYF.

Turning to this clonotype: The CDR3 ends on some other residue instead of the conserved phenylalanine or tryptophan, so this is likely a read error. The chain uses TRBV12-3 or TRBV12-4 and TRBJ2-3; 7 bases align to TRBD1. With V trimmed by 3 bases and J by 2 bases, 11 bases remained unmatched. This CDR3 has 17 residues. The CDR3 region is CASSFNRDSLYTDTQYS. The DNA of the CDR3 is TGTGCCAGCAGTTTTAACCGGGACAGCCTATACACAGATACGCAGTATTCT.